This T cell receptor (beta chain) stems from a study of T-cell reconstitution after alpha-beta-depleted transplantation in children. Trimming removed 3 bases at V and 3 bases at J, with 9 bases between. From germline, CDR1 is DFQATT and CDR2 SNEGSKA (reference sequence). This CDR3 contains 12 residues. A library of TCRbeta sequences, prepared with unique molecular identifiers, was generated. TCRdb processed the PCR reads anew with MiXCR; each CDR3 protein has one entry. The sample shows fewer than 550,000 distinct CDR3 sequences, 9.5% to 12% of them seen only once. A word on this clonotype: Its specificity is not known.

Regarding the study as a whole: Several patients had high TCRbeta diversity at day 60; it came from surviving recipient T cells and thymic progenitors. After one year, T-cell counts and TCRbeta diversity mostly came from new T cells.

The sequenced sample was PBMCs, mostly from graft donor cells, obtained 180 days after TCRalphabeta/CD19-depleted stem cell transplant. This clonotype originated in a female patient aged 2-15 years who had a stem cell transplant for aplastic anemia, so the T cells may come from the graft donor. J is TRBJ2-7 and V is TRBV20-1; D is unresolved. Here the CDR3 DNA reads TGCAGTGCTAGGAAGCAGTTCTACGAGCAGTACTTC. Amino acids: CSARKQFYEQYF.